These T cell receptor beta chains were read from a single sample in a study of blood T cell repertoires in COVID-19. Generated by immunoSEQ multiplex PCR, the TCRdb table keeps only in-frame clones and is missing some. The sample contains 90,000 to 140,000 clones, about 75% of which appear only once. Source material: peripheral blood. Receptors originate from a woman aged 70 to 79 with acute or convalescent COVID-19. Both conserved end residues are part of each CDR3. The D gene is left open where the match is weak. Clone size appears in some rows only: once, few, many, or a class for an expanded clone.

clone size	D gene	V gene	J gene	CDR3 protein	CDR3 DNA
.	.	TRBV18	TRBJ1-5	CASSPIRGGQPQHF	TGTGCCAGCTCACCAATAAGGGGAGGTCAGCCCCAGCATTTT
.	TRBD1	TRBV5-1	TRBJ2-7	CASSTVPGQGASEQYF	TGCGCCAGCAGCACCGTCCCGGGACAGGGGGCGAGCGAGCAGTACTTC
.	.	TRBV6-1	TRBJ1-1	CASSEWGHPNTEAFF	TGTGCCAGCAGTGAGTGGGGACACCCGAACACTGAAGCTTTCTTT
.	.	TRBV19	TRBJ2-2	CASSEVGELFF	TGTGCCAGTAGTGAGGTCGGGGAGCTGTTTTTT
.	TRBD2	TRBV5-4	TRBJ2-3	CASSLGAGGLPIGDTQYF	TGTGCCAGCAGCTTGGGAGCGGGGGGATTACCCATAGGAGATACGCAGTATTTT
.	.	TRBV2	TRBJ1-5	CASSGGHSSNQPQHF	TGTGCCAGCAGTGGAGGACACAGTAGCAATCAGCCCCAGCATTTT
.	.	TRBV7-2	TRBJ1-1	CASSLREGNTEAFF	TGTGCCAGCAGCTTGAGAGAGGGGAACACTGAAGCTTTCTTT
.	TRBD2	TRBV13	TRBJ2-7	CASSLNSGTSLAYEQYF	TGTGCCAGCAGCTTGAACTCCGGGACTAGTTTGGCCTACGAGCAGTACTTC
.	TRBD1	TRBV5-4	TRBJ1-2	CASSPTKTGDGYTF	TGTGCCAGCAGCCCTACGAAGACAGGGGACGGCTACACCTTC
few	.	TRBV5-1	TRBJ1-1	CASSLAYGGGKAFF	TGCGCCAGCAGCTTGGCTTACGGCGGGGGCAAAGCTTTCTTT
.	TRBD1	TRBV5-1	TRBJ2-7	CASSPGTGDYEQYF	TGCGCCAGCAGCCCCGGGACAGGGGACTACGAGCAGTACTTC
.	.	TRBV27	TRBJ2-2	CASGLINTGELFF	TGTGCCAGCGGACTCATTAACACCGGGGAGCTGTTTTTT
once	.	TRBV30	TRBJ1-5	CARFSNRSNQPQHF	TGTGCCAGATTTTCAAACAGGAGCAATCAGCCCCAGCATTTT
.	.	TRBV5-6	TRBJ1-2	CASSPDGRRSEGYTF	TGTGCCAGCAGCCCGGACGGGAGGAGGTCAGAGGGCTACACCTTC
.	.	TRBV10-3	TRBJ2-7	CAISESVGGEQYF	TGTGCCATCAGTGAGTCAGTAGGGGGCGAGCAGTACTTC
.	.	TRBV4-1	TRBJ2-7	CASSLTQEIAFGEQYF	TGCGCCAGCAGCCTCACACAGGAAATAGCCTTCGGGGAGCAGTACTTC
.	TRBD1	TRBV11-3	TRBJ2-1	CASGDRVGNEQFF	TGTGCCAGCGGGGACAGGGTAGGGAATGAGCAGTTCTTC